This T cell receptor (beta chain) was sequenced in a study of shared clonotypes between healthy human individuals. The V gene lost 8 bases and the J gene lost 0 bases, with 8 bases spanning the gap. Per the germline V gene, CDR1 is MNHNS and CDR2 is SASEGT. The CDR3 extends over 13 amino acids. TCRdb's table, derived via immunoSEQ multiplex PCR, lists solely in-frame clones and lacks some. The sample yields around 2.5 million clones, 93% seen once. This clone showed up just a few times. The receptor was isolated from a young man in good health. Some clones in this sample may be carry-over from other donors' samples. The chain has TRBV6-1 and TRBJ1-3; no clear D gene. The sequenced material came from naive CD4+ T cells from PBMCs. The subset denotes: CD45RA+ positively selected. Here the CDR3 reads CASHVPSGNTIYF. As DNA, the CDR3 is TGTGCCAGCCACGTCCCCTCTGGAAACACCATATATTTT.